The source of this T cell receptor (beta chain) is a study of CD8+ T cells in alopecia areata. Study observations and caveats: Lesional tissue from the scalp (especially in alopecia totalis/universalis) showed higher clonality than normal scalp. Clarity of TCR sharing across patients fell short of that in mice, possibly HLA-related. Scalp sample sequencing also detects resident alphabeta T cells of normal skin.

Following RNA extraction, reverse transcription yielded cDNA that acted as the sequencing template. Profiled with immunoSEQ multiplex PCR; TCRdb holds only in-frame clones, not every one. The top ten hold approximately 3% of the sample, which has some 110,000 clones, roughly two thirds seen once. PBMCs were stained for CD3, CD4 and CD8, and CD4+ and CD8+ T cells were sorted. The length of the CDR3 is 14 residues. The germline V gene encodes CDR1 SQVTM and CDR2 ANQGSEA. The V end was cut by 5 bases, the J end by 9 bases, with 22 bases between. As for this clone: Its specificity is not known.

Sequencing was carried out using CD4+ T cells sorted from blood. The TCR was taken from a human donor in good health. The rearrangement uses TRBV29-1 and TRBJ1-1; the D gene is possibly TRBD1 (5 bases). This CDR3 reads CSVTPLLGDGKAFF. The DNA for the CDR3 is TGCAGCGTTACCCCCCTTTTGGGGGACGGAAAAGCTTTCTTT.